This T cell receptor (beta chain) was observed in a study of human T cells and chemical hapten exposure. CDR3 size: 15 residues. Trimming pared 0 bases from V and 4 bases from J, leaving 11 bases between. Documented time point: patch test 2, 6 weeks after DPC sensitization. The treatment: therapeutic diphenylcyclopropenone sensitization with weekly scalp DPC. TCRdb ran MiXCR on the RACE reads and lists one entry per CDR3 protein. This table holds fewer than 95,000 distinct CDR3 sequences, 11% found once. This clonotype has a count of ten or more. The chain has TRBV12-3 or TRBV12-4 and TRBJ2-3; D unresolved. The TCR originated in a man in his forties or fifties with alopecia areata. Some clones in this sample may be carry-over from other donors' samples. This specimen was whole blood, taken in connection with sensitization to the hapten diphenylcyclopropenone (DPC). The CDR3 region has the DNA TGTGCCAGCAGTTTAGCGGTTGGAGACCCAGATACGCAGTATTTT. Its protein is CASSLAVGDPDTQYF.